Only one count was recorded for the clone carrying this T cell receptor (beta chain). As yet, its antigen is unknown. The data were obtained in a study of CD8+ T cells in alopecia areata. Study results and caveats: Compared with normal scalp, lesional scalp had higher clonality and more expanded CD8+ clones.

Sequencing used cDNA as its template, made by extracting RNA and reverse transcribing it. TCRdb's copy holds only in-frame clones and misses some; the assay was immunoSEQ multiplex PCR. The sample yields about 260,000 clones, roughly 63% seen once. Between the trimmed V and J ends, which lost 2 bases and 1 base, there was a span of 10 bases. From germline, CDR1 is SGDLS and CDR2 YYNGEE. CDR3 length: 15 amino acids. Treatment indicated: oral pan-JAK inhibitor, 5-10 mg twice daily. This sequence joins TRBV9 and TRBJ2-1, with D perhaps matching TRBD2 (7 bases). The source of this sequence is a human donor with alopecia areata. The material sequenced was CD4+ T cells sorted from blood, taken at week 52, from a patient treated with tofacitinib. For the CDR3, the DNA is TGTGCCAGCAGCGTCGGGGGGCCATCCTACAATGAGCAGTTCTTC. This encodes CASSVGGPSYNEQFF.